This T cell receptor beta chain was recovered during a study of blood T cells in healthy people across ages. Study conclusions and caveats: A conclusive naive versus antigen-experienced comparison was prevented by the unsorted PBMCs.

Total RNA extracted from each sample amounted to at least 6 micrograms. The CDR3 extends over 14 amino acids. Germline V gives CDR1 SGHVS, CDR2 FNYEAQ. Trimming removed 5 bases at V and 6 bases at J, with 16 bases between. A second roughly 7 to 11 cycle PCR used barcoded and J-beta primers. TCRdb re-derived calls from the 5' RACE reads in MiXCR, one entry per CDR3 protein. Of about 590,000 distinct CDR3 sequences detected, roughly 30% appear once; the ten largest clones hold around a sixth. The table lists this clonotype with many counts. The antigen is undetermined. This clonotype was sampled from a woman aged 80 or over in good health. The J gene is TRBJ1-2, the V gene TRBV7-6; possibly TRBD1 for D (6 bases). Sequencing input: blood. This CDR3 reads CASSPARGQDGYTF. The DNA of the CDR3 is TGTGCCAGCAGCCCGGCCCGGGGGCAGGATGGCTACACCTTC.